These 32 T cell receptor beta chains share one sample of origin, sequenced in a study of blood T cell repertoires in COVID-19. Sequenced by immunoSEQ multiplex PCR; TCRdb stores in-frame clones only, minus some. Among fewer than 300,000 clones, roughly four fifths were seen once, and the ten largest hold approximately 10%. Sequencing used peripheral blood. All receptors derive from a woman aged 45-59 years who had recovered from COVID-19.

This clone was detected a few times. The rearrangement links TRBV5-6 to TRBJ1-1, with D perhaps matching TRBD1 (5 bases). Germline assignment: CDR1 SGHDT and CDR2 YYEEEE. V shed 7 bases and J shed 2 bases, with 12 bases lying between them. This CDR3 has 13 residues. The CDR3 DNA is TGTGCCAGCTCTCAGGGATTTAACACTGAAGCTTTCTTT. It yields the protein CASSQGFNTEAFF.

The V and J genes are TRBV7-8 and TRBJ2-5; D possibly corresponds to TRBD2 (6 bases). This CDR3 region has 15 residues. The V end was cut by 0 bases, the J end by 5 bases, with 13 bases between. Germline CDR1 is SGHVS and CDR2 is FQNEAQ. CDR3 sequence (DNA): TGTGCCAGCAGCTTAGCAGGTTCCAGCGGGGAGACCCAGTACTTC. Its translation is CASSLAGSSGETQYF.

The rearrangement joins TRBV11-1 to TRBJ1-1, with D possibly TRBD1 on 6 matching bases. Germline V gives CDR1 SGHAT, CDR2 FQDESV (reference sequence). The V end was cut by 0 bases, the J end by 10 bases, with 15 bases between. The CDR3 loop spans 14 amino acids. DNA for the CDR3: TGTGCCAGCAGCTTAGCCGGGCTAGAACAGGGAGCTTTCTTT. Encoded protein: CASSLAGLEQGAFF.

This clone was counted a single time. This chain links TRBV30 with TRBJ2-5, with 9 bases aligning to TRBD2. Looked up from germline, CDR1 is GTSNPN and CDR2 is SVGIG (reference sequence). V shed 1 base and J 5 bases; nucleotides not matched to a gene: 2. This CDR3 is 13 amino acids long. CDR3 bases: TGTGCCTGGAGTGGGACTAGCGTTGAGACCCAGTACTTC. This gives the protein CAWSGTSVETQYF.

The rearrangement joins TRBV4-1 to TRBJ1-6; 9 nucleotides line up with TRBD1. This CDR3 is 16 amino acids long. J was trimmed by 9 bases and V by 0 bases; bases with no gene match: 6. Germline V CDR1 and CDR2: MGHRA, YSYEKL. The CDR3 sequence is CASSQERGQGSSPLHF. In DNA, the CDR3 is TGCGCCAGCAGCCAAGAAAGGGGACAGGGCTCTTCACCCCTCCACTTT.

This rearrangement joins TRBV30 to TRBJ2-3, with TRBD2 matching over 7 bases. The CDR3 extends over 17 amino acids. J was trimmed by 1 base and V by 2 bases; bases with no gene match: 12. Germline V gene lookup returns CDR1 GTSNPN and CDR2 SVGIG (reference sequence). In DNA, the CDR3 is TGTGCCTGGAGTCCAGGCCGACTAGCTCTCGGCACAGATACGCAGTATTTT. Translation gives CAWSPGRLALGTDTQYF.

The chain has TRBV7-3 and TRBJ2-3, with a possible D match to TRBD1 (5 bases). The CDR3 contains 15 residues. V was trimmed by 5 bases and J by 0 bases, leaving 12 bases between them. The germline gives CDR1 SGHTA, CDR2 FQGTGA. CDR3 amino acids: CASSPGSTSTDTQYF. CDR3 nucleotides: TGTGCCAGCAGCCCAGGGTCAACTAGCACAGATACGCAGTATTTT.

The V gene is TRBV28, the J gene TRBJ1-1, with a tentative D call TRBD1 (6 bases). This CDR3 region has 15 residues. Germline V gene data show CDR1 as MDHEN and CDR2 as SYDVKM. V was pared by 7 bases and J by 3 bases, with 18 bases between. The chain's CDR3 is CASTGSGAADTEAFF. CDR3 bases: TGTGCCAGCACCGGATCAGGGGCGGCGGACACTGAAGCTTTCTTT.

The gene calls are TRBV3-1 (or the pseudogene TRBV3-2) and TRBJ2-3; 7 bases map to TRBD2. This CDR3 is built from 15 residues. V was pared by 0 bases and J by 6 bases, with 6 bases of the junction left unmatched. Germline CDR1 is LGHDT and CDR2 is YNNKEL (reference sequence). CDR3 sequence reads: CASSQDWLAADTQYF. CDR3 coding DNA: TGTGCCAGCAGCCAAGATTGGCTAGCGGCGGATACGCAGTATTTT.

The chain has TRBV29-1 and TRBJ2-3; D is undetermined. From germline, CDR1 is SQVTM and CDR2 ANQGSEA. The germline V and J ends were trimmed by 6 bases and 6 bases, with 28 bases remaining between them. The CDR3 runs to 17 residues. This CDR3 reads CSVKPSTIPPQFDTQYF. The CDR3 DNA is TGCAGCGTAAAACCCTCGACAATCCCCCCGCAATTTGATACGCAGTATTTT.

The genes are TRBV6-5 and TRBJ1-5; a weak D match, TRBD1 (6 bases). The CDR3 covers 15 residues. Looked up from germline, CDR1 is MNHEY and CDR2 is SVGAGI. Between the trimmed V and J ends, which lost 3 bases and 0 bases, there was a span of 9 bases. This CDR3 reads CASSYDRSSNQPQHF. In DNA form, the CDR3 reads TGTGCCAGCAGTTATGACAGGAGTAGCAATCAGCCCCAGCATTTT.

The rearrangement joins TRBV7-8 to TRBJ2-1; 8 bases are shared with TRBD2. This CDR3 spans 16 amino acids. Germline trimming cut 5 bases from V and 2 bases from J; bases unmatched to any gene: 8. Germline lookup yields CDR1 SGHVS and CDR2 FQNEAQ. The CDR3 region is CASSIRRLATYNEQFF. The CDR3 DNA reads TGTGCCAGCAGCATTCGTAGACTAGCGACCTACAATGAGCAGTTCTTC.

J is TRBJ1-2 and V is TRBV7-2; 9 bases align to TRBD1. Germline CDR1 reads SGHTA; CDR2 reads FQGNSA. The CDR3 runs to 16 residues. The J segment lost 4 bases and the V segment lost 4 bases, leaving 10 bases of the junction unmatched. The chain's CDR3 is CASSSSPGQGSYGYTF. The DNA for the CDR3 is TGTGCCAGCAGCTCCTCACCGGGACAGGGATCCTATGGCTACACCTTC.

The sample holds a few counts of this clone. The chain uses TRBV6-1 and TRBJ1-5; TRBD1 agrees at 7 bases. Germline values: CDR1 MNHNS, CDR2 SASEGT. This CDR3 comprises 16 residues. Germline trimming cut 3 bases from V and 3 bases from J; bases unmatched to any gene: 8. CDR3 sequence (DNA): TGTGCCAGCAGTGACGTCGGGACAGTGAACAATCAGCCCCAGCATTTT. It specifies CASSDVGTVNNQPQHF.

This clone was counted once. This chain joins TRBV7-3 and TRBJ1-5; no definite D call. CDR3 length equals 13 residues. Per the germline V gene, CDR1 is SGHTA and CDR2 is FQGTGA. The ends were cut back, 5 bases at V and 5 bases at J, with 10 bases in the middle. In DNA form, the CDR3 reads TGTGCCAGCAGCCCCGGGAACGATCAGCCCCAGCATTTT. Translating it yields CASSPGNDQPQHF.

The table lists this clone with a few counts. The chain combines TRBV28 with TRBJ2-7, with 10 bases that match TRBD1. The germline V gene encodes CDR1 MDHEN and CDR2 SYDVKM. V lost 2 bases, J lost 5 bases, and 6 bases stayed unmatched. This CDR3 is built from 15 residues. In DNA form, the CDR3 reads TGTGCCAGCAGTTTAGCCGGGACAGGGGCCCACGAGCAGTACTTC. Amino acid sequence: CASSLAGTGAHEQYF.

The chain carries TRBV7-9 and TRBJ1-2; D might be TRBD1 (5 bases). Germline V gene lookup returns CDR1 SEHNR and CDR2 FQNEAQ (reference sequence). Trimming shortened V by 1 base and J by 6 bases, and 12 bases separated the two germline ends. There are 14 residues in the CDR3. The CDR3 sequence: CASSLDMGGDGYTF. CDR3 nucleotides: TGTGCCAGCAGCTTAGATATGGGAGGGGATGGCTACACCTTC.

This clone has just a few counts. The chain carries TRBV2 and TRBJ2-1; tentative D call: TRBD2 (6 bases). Deletions cut 0 bases from V and 3 bases from J, with 15 bases between. The CDR3 totals 17 residues. CDR1 SNHLY and CDR2 FYNNEI come from the germline V gene. CDR3 coding DNA: TGTGCCAGCAGTGAAGCGACACGTAGCGGCTTCTACAATGAGCAGTTCTTC. It translates to CASSEATRSGFYNEQFF.

The gene calls are TRBV3-1 (or the pseudogene TRBV3-2) and TRBJ2-3; perhaps TRBD1 as D (5 bases). CDR1 and CDR2 (germline): LGHDT, YNNKEL (reference sequence). This CDR3 has 13 amino acids. V lost 3 bases, J lost 9 bases, and 13 bases lay in between. The CDR3 nucleotides read TGTGCCAGCAGCCAGAACCCTGGGGCCACGCAGTATTTT. This encodes CASSQNPGATQYF.

The chain couples TRBV5-4 to TRBJ1-2; D is ambiguous. V dropped 4 bases and J dropped 4 bases, with 20 bases sitting between them. Germline-derived CDR1 and CDR2 are SGHNT and YYREEE (reference sequence). The CDR3 contains 16 residues. The CDR3 DNA follows: TGTGCCAGCAGCCCTTCGATCCCTACTTCAGGCTATGGCTACACCTTC. It yields the protein CASSPSIPTSGYGYTF. Looking up the rest from reference TRBV5-4 and TRBJ1-2 gives the full variable domain: ETGVTQSPTHLIKTRGQQVTLRCSSQSGHNTVSWYQQALGQGPQFIFQYYREEENGRGNFPPRFSGLQFPNYSSELNVNALELDDSALYLCASSPSIPTSGYGYTFGSGTRLTVV.

Only one count was recorded for this clone. V gene TRBV5-1 combines with J gene TRBJ1-6; a possible D gene is TRBD1 (6 bases). The CDR3 loop spans 15 amino acids. Germline CDR1 and CDR2: SGHRS and YFSETQ. V lost 6 bases to trimming and J lost 4 bases, with 14 bases between them. The CDR3 spells CASKPTGQYNSPLHF. The CDR3 DNA sequence: TGCGCCAGCAAGCCCACCGGACAGTATAATTCACCCCTCCACTTT.

The V gene is TRBV7-3, the J gene TRBJ2-1; the match to TRBD2 covers 10 bases. The V segment lost 2 bases and the J segment 7 bases; nucleotides outside the gene matches: 2. Germline loops: CDR1 SGHTA, CDR2 FQGTGA. The CDR3 runs to 14 residues. CDR3 nucleotide sequence: TGTGCCAGCAGCTTAGATAGCGGGGGGAATGAGCAGTTCTTC. It codes for CASSLDSGGNEQFF.

The chain uses TRBV9 and TRBJ1-1; 8 bases are shared with TRBD1. The CDR3 totals 17 residues. The germline V gene has CDR1 SGDLS and CDR2 YYNGEE. V was pared by 6 bases and J by 4 bases, with 17 bases of the junction left unmatched. The CDR3, as DNA: TGTGCCAGCACACCCTCAATTATAACAGGGGGTACCACTGAAGCTTTCTTT. This sequence encodes CASTPSIITGGTTEAFF.

V usage is TRBV6-2 or TRBV6-3 and J usage is TRBJ2-7; 10 positions match TRBD2. The CDR3 sequence is 14 residues long. Germline V CDR1 and CDR2: MNHEY, SVGEGT. With 6 bases clipped from V and 4 bases from J, the junction kept 6 bases outside the gene matches. CDR3 protein: CASRPSSGGYEQYF. The DNA for the CDR3 is TGTGCCAGCAGGCCTTCTAGCGGGGGTTACGAGCAGTACTTC.

The V gene is TRBV11-2, the J gene TRBJ2-7, with TRBD2 identical over 14 bases. The CDR3 length is 17 residues. The ends lost 4 bases at V and 3 bases at J; junction bases unmatched: 8. In germline, CDR1 is SGHAT, CDR2 FQNNGV. This chain's CDR3 is CASSYTGTSGRVYEQYF. The CDR3 DNA sequence: TGTGCCAGCAGCTACACCGGGACTAGCGGGAGAGTCTACGAGCAGTACTTC.

The chain employs TRBV5-1 and TRBJ2-1; 8 positions match TRBD2. The CDR3 sequence is 14 residues long. V gave up 4 bases and J gave up 3 bases; unmatched junction bases: 3. CDR1 is SGHRS and CDR2 is YFSETQ in the germline V gene. The DNA for the CDR3 is TGCGCCAGCAGCCCGGGGGGGAACTACAATGAGCAGTTCTTC. Translated, it gives CASSPGGNYNEQFF.

The V and J genes are TRBV19 and TRBJ1-5; no clear D. Per germline, CDR1 LNHDA and CDR2 SQIVND (reference sequence). V was clipped by 7 bases and J by 2 bases, with 15 bases between them. The CDR3 is made up of 15 amino acids. The CDR3 coding sequence is TGTGCCAGTACCGACTACGGAGGCGGCAATCAGCCCCAGCATTTT. It yields the protein CASTDYGGGNQPQHF.

V is TRBV19 and J is TRBJ1-2; 8 bases match TRBD1. From germline, CDR1 is LNHDA and CDR2 SQIVND (reference sequence). J lost 8 bases, V lost 6 bases, and 8 bases had no gene match. The CDR3 totals 13 residues. Here the CDR3 DNA reads TGTGCCAGTAGCTCACCGGACAGGGACGGCTACACCTTC. This gives the protein CASSSPDRDGYTF.

The chain employs TRBV29-1 and TRBJ1-1, with 8 bases aligning to TRBD1. The length of the CDR3 is 14 residues. V shed 4 bases and J 4 bases; nucleotides not matched to a gene: 8. Germline lookup yields CDR1 SQVTM and CDR2 ANQGSEA. CDR3 loop: CSVAVRQGATEAFF. The CDR3 bases are TGCAGCGTTGCGGTCAGGCAGGGGGCCACTGAAGCTTTCTTT.

A single count supports this clone. The rearrangement uses TRBV18 and TRBJ2-7, with a tentative D call TRBD1 (8 bases). The V and J ends lost 0 bases and 2 bases respectively, with 23 bases between them. This CDR3 has 19 amino acids. Germline CDR1 KGHSH, CDR2 LQKENI. The CDR3 protein is CASSPPDREVGRDPYEQYF. CDR3 DNA: TGTGCCAGCTCACCACCGGACAGGGAGGTGGGGAGGGACCCCTACGAGCAGTACTTC. The complete variable domain, with remaining parts taken from reference TRBV18 and TRBJ2-7, reads NAGVMQNPRHLVRRRGQEARLRCSPMKGHSHVYWYRQLPEEGLKFMVYLQKENIIDESGMPKERFSAEFPKEGPSILRIQQVVRGDSAAYFCASSPPDREVGRDPYEQYFGPGTRLTVT.

V and J are TRBV4-1 and TRBJ1-5, with D maybe TRBD1 (6 bases). The V and J ends lost 1 base and 2 bases respectively, with 15 bases between them. Germline V lookup: CDR1 MGHRA, CDR2 YSYEKL. There are 17 residues in the CDR3. CDR3 loop: CASSQGSQGKRNQPQHF. The CDR3, as DNA: TGCGCCAGCAGCCAAGGATCACAGGGTAAGCGCAATCAGCCCCAGCATTTT.

V usage is TRBV19 and J usage is TRBJ1-1, with 9 bases fitting TRBD1. This CDR3 contains 18 residues. The germline V gene encodes CDR1 LNHDA and CDR2 SQIVND (reference sequence). V lost 7 bases and J lost 4; bases outside the gene matches: 19. Here the CDR3 DNA reads TGTGCCAGTACCTTGGGTCTGGGACAGGGCGGGGACGGCACTGAAGCTTTCTTT. Amino acid sequence: CASTLGLGQGGDGTEAFF. Combining the CDR3 with reference TRBV19 and TRBJ1-1 gives the whole variable domain DGGITQSPKYLFRKEGQNVTLSCEQNLNHDAMYWYRQDPGQGLRLIYYSQIVNDFQKGDIAEGYSVSREKKESFPLTVTSAQKNPTAFYLCASTLGLGQGGDGTEAFFGQGTRLTVV.